The subject of this entry is one T cell receptor (beta chain). TCRdb redid the calling of the RT-PCR reads with MiXCR, one entry per CDR3 protein. In the table there are 530,000 or so distinct CDR3 sequences, roughly 15% of which are singletons. This entry comes from a study of response to subunit inactivated influenza vaccine. There are 14 residues in the CDR3. V gave up 4 bases and J gave up 2 bases; unmatched junction bases: 2. CDR1 is KGHDR, CDR2 SFDVKD, per germline. The source is a man aged 50 or older who received an inactivated influenza vaccine. Sequencing was performed on PBMCs from blood, taken 11 to 12 days after vaccination. This sequence joins TRBV24-1 and TRBJ2-3; TRBD1 agrees at 7 bases. CDR3 nucleotide sequence: TGTGCCACCAGTGAAGACAGGGCCACAGATACGCAGTATTTT. The encoded protein is CATSEDRATDTQYF.